The 24 T cell receptor beta chains given below trace back to one sample, sequenced in a study of T cell clones after liver transplantation. Measured with immunoSEQ multiplex PCR; TCRdb has only the in-frame clones, and not every one. The sample has 65,000 to 80,000 clones, 83% seen once; the top ten hold 2.5% to 3.5%. Sequenced here: CD4+ T cells from blood, sampled at the 22-month timepoint. The receptors stem from a human patient who received a liver transplant. Part of the T cell pool may stem from the graft donor.

The chain is built from TRBV28 and TRBJ1-4; D not resolved. The germline V gene has CDR1 MDHEN and CDR2 SYDVKM. CDR3 length: 15 amino acids. The V end lost 6 bases, the J end lost 4 bases, and 15 bases lay between the germline ends. Here the CDR3 DNA reads TGTGCCAGCAGGCCATCAGGCCGGCGTAATGAAAAACTGTTTTTT. This gives the protein CASRPSGRRNEKLFF.

The chain links TRBV4-3 to TRBJ2-7; D possibly uses TRBD1 or TRBD2 (5 bases each). This CDR3 region has 14 residues. V lost 1 base and J lost 2, with 9 bases in between. Germline V gives CDR1 LGHNA, CDR2 YSLEER. CDR3 nucleotides: TGCGCCAGCAGCCAAGCCGGGGCGACCTACGAGCAGTACTTC. Its translation: CASSQAGATYEQYF.

The chain has TRBV27 and TRBJ2-1; no reliable D call. Germline CDR1 is MNHEY and CDR2 is SMNVEV (reference sequence). V gave up 6 bases and J gave up 6 bases, with 21 bases separating them. The CDR3 is made up of 16 amino acids. The chain's CDR3 is CASSPRPTWIRNEQFF. Written as DNA, the CDR3 is TGTGCCAGCAGCCCCCGCCCGACCTGGATACGCAATGAGCAGTTCTTC.

This clone occurred a few times. This chain connects TRBV19 to TRBJ1-6; 10 bases line up with TRBD1. Germline V gives CDR1 LNHDA, CDR2 SQIVND (reference sequence). The CDR3 covers 15 residues. V dropped 9 bases and J dropped 10; count of bases not matched to a gene: 12. The CDR3, as DNA: TGTGCCAGCAACAGGCCCGGGACAGGGGTCTCACCCCTCCACTTT. It translates to CASNRPGTGVSPLHF.

This chain uses TRBV9 with TRBJ2-2; D is unclear. Germline assignment: CDR1 SGDLS and CDR2 YYNGEE. V shed 4 bases and J shed 1 base, with 11 bases lying between them. CDR3 length: 15 residues. CDR3 loop: CASSPRLGNTGELFF. CDR3 nucleotide sequence: TGTGCCAGCAGCCCAAGACTGGGGAACACCGGGGAGCTGTTTTTT.

The rearrangement links TRBV11-2 to TRBJ2-5; D unclear. The CDR3 totals 11 residues. The V end lost 5 bases, the J end lost 4 bases, and 5 bases lay between the germline ends. Germline values: CDR1 SGHAT, CDR2 FQNNGV. DNA for the CDR3: TGTGCCAGCAGCCGTTCAGAGACCCAGTACTTC. It is translated as CASSRSETQYF. Full variable domain (outside the CDR3, taken from reference TRBV11-2 and TRBJ2-5): EAGVAQSPRYKIIEKRQSVAFWCNPISGHATLYWYQQILGQGPKLLIQFQNNGVVDDSQLPKDRFSAERLKGVDSTLKIQPAKLEDSAVYLCASSRSETQYFGPGTRLLVL.

In the case of this clone: At one end, the junction sequence differs from germline, possibly due to a read error. The chain employs TRBV7-7 and TRBJ2-3, with 13 bases fitting TRBD2. The germline CDR1 and CDR2 sequences are SSHAT and FNYEAQ (reference sequence). The CDR3 consists of 16 residues. The CDR3 DNA reads TGTGCTAGCAGCCCCGGACTAGCGGGAGTCGCAGATACGCAGTATTTT. This encodes CASSPGLAGVADTQYF. Full variable domain (missing parts from reference TRBV7-7 and TRBJ2-3): GAGVSQSPRYKVTKRGQDVTLRCDPISSHATLYWYQQALGQGPEFLTYFNYEAQPDKSGLPSDRFSAERPEGSISTLTIQRTEQRDSAMYRCASSPGLAGVADTQYFGPGTRLTVL.

V is TRBV5-6 and J is TRBJ2-7; D could derive from TRBD1 or TRBD2 (5 bases each). The CDR3 has 16 amino acids. The germline CDR1 and CDR2 sequences are SGHDT and YYEEEE. V lost 0 bases to trimming and J lost 1 base, with 14 bases between them. The CDR3 DNA is TGTGCCAGCAGCTTGGGGGGCGGGTCATGGTCCTACGAGCAGTACTTC. The encoded protein is CASSLGGGSWSYEQYF.

The V gene is TRBV15, the J gene TRBJ1-2, with unresolved D. There are 15 residues in the CDR3. CDR1 LNHNV and CDR2 YYDKDF come from the germline V gene (reference sequence). Trimming left V 0 bases short and J 4 bases short, with 12 bases between. The CDR3 bases are TGTGCCACCAGCAGAGATTTGGGCAGCCTCTATGGCTACACCTTC. Translated: CATSRDLGSLYGYTF.

The chain employs TRBV11-2 and TRBJ2-1, with 8 nucleotides matching TRBD2. The CDR3 totals 15 residues. Unmatched junction bases numbered 8, after V lost 1 base and J lost 9 bases. Germline lookup yields CDR1 SGHAT and CDR2 FQNNGV. In DNA form, the CDR3 reads TGTGCCAGCAGCTTAGTGGACGGGAGGGCCAGTGAGCAGTTCTTC. Translation: CASSLVDGRASEQFF.

The CDR3 here is CASSHLGAARRNYGYTF. In nucleotides, the CDR3 is TGCGCCAGCAGCCACTTAGGGGCAGCTAGAAGAAACTATGGCTACACCTTC. The V gene is TRBV4-1, the J gene TRBJ1-2; possibly TRBD1 for D (5 bases). The CDR3 is made up of 17 amino acids. The germline CDR1 and CDR2 sequences are MGHRA and YSYEKL. The germline V and J ends were trimmed by 3 bases and 2 bases, with 19 bases remaining between them.

This clone was counted a few times. The gene calls are TRBV19 and TRBJ1-2; 7 nucleotides align to TRBD1. V was pared by 5 bases and J by 4 bases, with 7 bases of the junction left unmatched. The germline V gene has CDR1 LNHDA and CDR2 SQIVND (reference sequence). The CDR3 runs 14 residues. As DNA, the CDR3 is TGTGCCAGTAGTGTCGGACAGGAGAGCTATGGCTACACCTTC. Its protein product is CASSVGQESYGYTF.

The chain is built from TRBV6-6 and TRBJ2-2; D tentatively reads TRBD1 or TRBD2 (7 bases each). Trimming shortened V by 2 bases and J by 7 bases, and 14 bases separated the two germline ends. Germline loops: CDR1 MNHNY, CDR2 SVGAGI (reference sequence). The length of the CDR3 is 15 residues. CDR3 amino acids: CASSYKGGGGGELFF. CDR3 sequence (DNA): TGTGCCAGCAGTTACAAGGGAGGGGGCGGCGGGGAGCTGTTTTTT.

This clone was found a few times. V usage is TRBV4-1 and J usage is TRBJ2-7; D not resolved. The CDR3 covers 14 residues. Trimming shortened V by 4 bases and J by 7 bases, and 17 bases separated the two germline ends. CDR1 MGHRA and CDR2 YSYEKL come from the germline V gene. CDR3 in DNA: TGCGCCAGCAGCCTCGAGACCCAAGTAGGGGAGCAGTACTTC. Translating it yields CASSLETQVGEQYF.

The chain has TRBV5-4 and TRBJ1-2; D possibly corresponds to TRBD1 (6 bases). With 1 base removed from V and 5 bases from J, the gap between germline ends came to 12 bases. Germline CDR1 SGHNT, CDR2 YYREEE (reference sequence). CDR3 length: 14 residues. The CDR3 reads CASSLTGNGYGYTF. CDR3 in DNA: TGTGCCAGCAGCTTGACAGGGAATGGGTATGGCTACACCTTC. Supplemented by reference TRBV5-4 and TRBJ1-2, the full variable domain reads ETGVTQSPTHLIKTRGQQVTLRCSSQSGHNTVSWYQQALGQGPQFIFQYYREEENGRGNFPPRFSGLQFPNYSSELNVNALELDDSALYLCASSLTGNGYGYTFGSGTRLTVV.

The J gene is TRBJ2-3, the V gene TRBV5-1, with D uncertain. The V gene's germline CDR1 is SGHRS and CDR2 YFSETQ. Trimming took 1 base from V and 2 from J, leaving 8 bases between them. CDR3 length: 14 amino acids. This CDR3 reads CASSLSTPTDTQYF. For the CDR3, the DNA is TGCGCCAGCAGCTTGAGCACACCCACAGATACGCAGTATTTT.

The V gene is TRBV29-1, the J gene TRBJ2-1, with 7 bases lining up with TRBD1. The germline V gene has CDR1 SQVTM and CDR2 ANQGSEA. This CDR3 has 15 residues. V shed 2 bases and J 6 bases; nucleotides not matched to a gene: 10. The CDR3 region is CSVENRGLGLNEQFF. CDR3 nucleotide sequence: TGCAGCGTTGAAAACAGGGGTTTGGGTCTCAATGAGCAGTTCTTC.

The V call is TRBV27, the J call TRBJ2-3, with 8 bases lining up with TRBD2. The V segment lost 6 bases and the J segment 1 base; nucleotides outside the gene matches: 6. This CDR3 is built from 15 residues. Germline CDR1 and CDR2: MNHEY and SMNVEV (reference sequence). The CDR3 here is CASRKREMGTDTQYF. The CDR3 DNA is TGTGCCAGCAGAAAGCGGGAGATGGGCACAGATACGCAGTATTTT.

This sequence joins TRBV5-6 and TRBJ1-4; tentatively, D is TRBD1 (6 bases). CDR1 and CDR2 (germline): SGHDT, YYEEEE. This CDR3 is built from 15 residues. The ends were cut back, 1 base at V and 4 bases at J, with 11 bases in the middle. The CDR3 coding sequence is TGTGCCAGCAGCTTGATAGGACAGAATAATGAAAAACTGTTTTTT. Translating gives CASSLIGQNNEKLFF.

The chain employs TRBV18 and TRBJ1-1, with unresolved D. The CDR3 loop spans 15 amino acids. Germline V gene lookup returns CDR1 KGHSH and CDR2 LQKENI. Deletions cut 2 bases from V and 1 base from J, with 11 bases between. The CDR3 nucleotides are TGTGCCAGCTCACCAAGGCAGACAACGAACACTGAAGCTTTCTTT. Residues: CASSPRQTTNTEAFF.

V and J are TRBV7-9 and TRBJ1-1, with D possibly TRBD1 on 5 matching bases. This CDR3 region has 15 residues. CDR1 SEHNR and CDR2 FQNEAQ come from the germline V gene (reference sequence). V lost 5 bases and J lost 1, with 14 bases in between. As DNA, the CDR3 is TGTGCCAGCAGCCCGGGGGGGGTGCGGAACACTGAAGCTTTCTTT. It specifies CASSPGGVRNTEAFF.

The gene calls are TRBV6-5 and TRBJ2-1, with TRBD1 identical over 8 bases. The CDR3 spans 15 residues. V lost 8 bases and J lost 3; bases outside the gene matches: 9. CDR1 and CDR2 (germline): MNHEY, SVGAGI. The CDR3: CASGEDRGNYNEQFF. The CDR3 bases are TGTGCCAGCGGAGAAGACAGGGGTAACTACAATGAGCAGTTCTTC.

V gene TRBV7-3 combines with J gene TRBJ2-3; 9 positions agree with TRBD2. The CDR3 length is 14 residues. V lost 5 bases and J lost 6; bases outside the gene matches: 6. In germline, CDR1 is SGHTA, CDR2 FQGTGA. CDR3 residues: CASSPLAGRDTQYF. For the CDR3, the DNA is TGTGCCAGCAGCCCACTAGCGGGTAGGGATACGCAGTATTTT. Variable domain in full (rest from reference TRBV7-3 and TRBJ2-3): GAGVSQTPSNKVTEKGKYVELRCDPISGHTALYWYRQSLGQGPEFLIYFQGTGAADDSGLPNDRFFAVRPEGSVSTLKIQRTERGDSAVYLCASSPLAGRDTQYFGPGTRLTVL.

The chain has TRBV5-1 and TRBJ1-1, with D possibly matching TRBD1 (5 bases). Germline V gene data show CDR1 as SGHRS and CDR2 as YFSETQ. The CDR3 is 14 residues long. V dropped 4 bases and J dropped 0 bases, with 10 bases sitting between them. CDR3 in DNA: TGCGCCAGCAGCCTCGGGACGTTGAACACTGAAGCTTTCTTT. This gives the protein CASSLGTLNTEAFF.